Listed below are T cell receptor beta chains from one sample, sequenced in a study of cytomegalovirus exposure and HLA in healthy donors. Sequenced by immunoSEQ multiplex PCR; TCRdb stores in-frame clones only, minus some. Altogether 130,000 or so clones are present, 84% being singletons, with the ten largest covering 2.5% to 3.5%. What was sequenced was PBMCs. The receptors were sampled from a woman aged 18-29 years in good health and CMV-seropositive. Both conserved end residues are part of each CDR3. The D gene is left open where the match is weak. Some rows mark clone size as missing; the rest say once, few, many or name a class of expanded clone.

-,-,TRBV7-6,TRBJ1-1,TGTGCCAGCAGCTTATATGGGGGGGGGACTGAAGCTTTCTTT,CASSLYGGGTEAFF
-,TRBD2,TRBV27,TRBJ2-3,TGTGCCAGCAGCCTTAGCGGGGGGGCATCAGATACGCAGTATTTT,CASSLSGGASDTQYF
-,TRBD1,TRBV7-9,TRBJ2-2,TGTGCCAGCACCTTCGATGACAGGGGGCCCACGAACACCGGGGAGCTGTTTTTT,CASTFDDRGPTNTGELFF
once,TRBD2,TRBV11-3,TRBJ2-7,TGTGCCAGCAGCTTAGTAGGACTAGCGGGCCTCTACGAGCAGTACTTC,CASSLVGLAGLYEQYF
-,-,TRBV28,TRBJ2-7,TGTGCCAGCAGTTTTACCGAGGGTCTGGGGTACTACGAGCAGTACTTC,CASSFTEGLGYYEQYF
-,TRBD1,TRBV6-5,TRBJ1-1,TGTGCCAGCAGCCAAACACGGGACAGTGAAGCTTTCTTT,CASSQTRDSEAFF
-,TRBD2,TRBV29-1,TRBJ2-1,TGCAGCGTTGAGCCCACCGGGACTAGCGGGGGGGTGGGGGAGCAGTTCTTC,CSVEPTGTSGGVGEQFF
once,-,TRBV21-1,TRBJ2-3,TGTGCCAGCATCGCGACAGGGGGGATAGATACGCAGTATTTT,CASIATGGIDTQYF
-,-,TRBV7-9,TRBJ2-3,TGTTCCAGCAGCTTCGGGGATACGCAGTATTTT,CSSSFGDTQYF
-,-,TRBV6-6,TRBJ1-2,TGTGCCAGCAGTTACTCGATAGGACAGTGGGGCTACACCTTC,CASSYSIGQWGYTF
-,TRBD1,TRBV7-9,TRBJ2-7,TGTGCCAGCAGCGCAGACGGGACAGCTATCTCCTACGAGCAGTACTTC,CASSADGTAISYEQYF
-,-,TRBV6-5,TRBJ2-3,TGTGCCAGCAGGGCCGGGAGAGGCACAGATACGCAGTATTTT,CASRAGRGTDTQYF
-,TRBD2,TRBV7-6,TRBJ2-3,TGTGCCAGCAGCTCTATAGCGGGGGTACCGAATACGCAGTATTTT,CASSSIAGVPNTQYF
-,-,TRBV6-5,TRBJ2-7,TGTGCCAGCAGGGACGCGCAGGGCGCCTACGAGCAGTACTTC,CASRDAQGAYEQYF
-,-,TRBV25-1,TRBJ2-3,TGTGCCAGCGCTGGAGGCTTTAGCACAGATACGCAGTATTTT,CASAGGFSTDTQYF
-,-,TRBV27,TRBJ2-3,TGTGCCAGCAGGACAGTTCCAGATACGCAGTATTTT,CASRTVPDTQYF
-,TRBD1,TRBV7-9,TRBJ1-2,TGTGCCAGCAGCTTAGGACAGGGATATCATGGCTACACCTTC,CASSLGQGYHGYTF
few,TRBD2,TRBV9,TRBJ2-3,TGTGCCAGCAGCGTTCTAGCGGGGGGGGGCGAGGATACGCAGTATTTT,CASSVLAGGGEDTQYF
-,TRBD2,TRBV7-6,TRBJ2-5,TGTGCCAGCAGCCCTCTCACGGGGGGGGACTTAGAGACCCAGTACTTC,CASSPLTGGDLETQYF
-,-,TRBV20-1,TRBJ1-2,TGCAGTGGCCACAGGGATGGCTACACCTTC,CSGHRDGYTF
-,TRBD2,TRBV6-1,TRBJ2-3,TGTGCCAGCAGTGAAGCGCTTCGGCTAGCGGGCACAGATACGCAGTATTTT,CASSEALRLAGTDTQYF
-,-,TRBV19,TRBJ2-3,TGTGCCAGTAGTATAGGGGACTCGGTATGGGATACGCAGTATTTT,CASSIGDSVWDTQYF
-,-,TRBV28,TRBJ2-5,TGTGCCAGCAGTTTATCCATCGGGGGGCTAGAGACCCAGTACTTC,CASSLSIGGLETQYF
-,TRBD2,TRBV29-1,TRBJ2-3,TGCAGCGTCGTAACAGCGGGGGACACAGATACGCAGTATTTT,CSVVTAGDTDTQYF
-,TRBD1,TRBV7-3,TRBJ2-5,TGTGCCAGCAGCCCCAGACAGGGGGCGATATCAACCCAGTACTTC,CASSPRQGAISTQYF
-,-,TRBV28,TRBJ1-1,TGTGCCAGCACCAGGGGATCTGAAGCTTTCTTT,CASTRGSEAFF
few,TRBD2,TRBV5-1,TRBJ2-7,TGCGCCTCACGGGCGGCCCTAGCGGGCTCCTACGAGCAGTACTTC,CASRAALAGSYEQYF
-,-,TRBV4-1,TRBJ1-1,TGCGCCAGCAGCCAACCGGGTTTGAACACTGAAGCTTTCTTT,CASSQPGLNTEAFF
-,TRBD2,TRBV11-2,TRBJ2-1,TGTGCCAGCAGTAGAAGGGAGGGTGATTCCTACAATGAGCAGTTCTTC,CASSRREGDSYNEQFF
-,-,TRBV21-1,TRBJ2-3,TGTGCCAGCATCCAGAAACCCGATACGCAGTATTTT,CASIQKPDTQYF
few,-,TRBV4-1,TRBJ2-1,TGCGCCAGCAGCCAAGATAGCGGCAGCTACAATGAGCAGTTCTTC,CASSQDSGSYNEQFF
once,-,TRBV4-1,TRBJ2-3,TGCGCCAGCAGCCAAGTATCCCTCCAGGGAGGCGCAGATACGCAGTATTTT,CASSQVSLQGGADTQYF
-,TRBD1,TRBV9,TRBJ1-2,TGTGCCAGCAGCGGGACAGGGGATCGCTATGGCTACACCTTC,CASSGTGDRYGYTF
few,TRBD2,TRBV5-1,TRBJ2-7,TGCGCCAGCAGCTACCCACTAGCGGCAGGGGAAGACTACGAGCAGTACTTC,CASSYPLAAGEDYEQYF
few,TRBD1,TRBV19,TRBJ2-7,TGTGCCACCCAAAGGACAGGTACCTACGAGCAGTACTTC,CATQRTGTYEQYF
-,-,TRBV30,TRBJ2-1,TGTGCCTGGAGTGCCTCCGGGGAGCAGTTCTTC,CAWSASGEQFF
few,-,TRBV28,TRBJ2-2,TGTGCCAGCAGTGGGGGACAGAACACCGGGGAGCTGTTTTTT,CASSGGQNTGELFF